This is a list of T cell receptor beta chains from one sample in a study of graft-versus-host responses after intestinal transplantation. Which antigens these TCRs recognize remains unknown. TCRdb's copy holds only in-frame clones and misses some; the assay was immunoSEQ multiplex PCR. The table has tens of thousands of clones, around 93% seen once. The specimen comprised unstimulated CD4+ T cells sorted from spleen or lymph node cells, sampled before transplant. These receptor sequences come from a human donor who was the organ donor for an intestinal transplant. The CDR3 runs from the conserved cysteine through the conserved F or W. The D gene is left open where the match is weak. Size is omitted from some rows. Given values are once, few, many or a class for expanded clones.

j_gene,d_gene,v_gene,abundance,CDR3nt,CDR3aa
TRBJ1-4,-,TRBV6-4,-,TGTGCCAGACCCCAGAACAGGACCGAAAAACTGTTTTTT,CARPQNRTEKLFF
TRBJ2-7,-,TRBV7-2,-,TGTGCCAGCGGACCCCGGGCCCCCACTCCACCCTATGAGCAGTACTTC,CASGPRAPTPPYEQYF
TRBJ2-4,TRBD1,TRBV7-9,few,TGTGCCAGCGGAGCAGGGGGCAAAAACATTCAGTACTTC,CASGAGGKNIQYF
TRBJ2-2,-,TRBV7-3,-,TGTGCCAGCAGCTTAATTGGCCTCACCGGGGAGCTGTTTTTT,CASSLIGLTGELFF
TRBJ2-5,-,TRBV5-1,-,TGCGCCAGCAGCTTGGTCCAGGGAGGCTCACAAGAGACCCAGTACTTC,CASSLVQGGSQETQYF
TRBJ2-5,TRBD1,TRBV19,-,TGTGCCAGTAGTAGGACAGGGGGCGAGACCCAGTACTTC,CASSRTGGETQYF
TRBJ2-3,-,TRBV4-2,-,TGTGCCAGCAGCCAAGATTGGGCAGATACGCAGTATTTT,CASSQDWADTQYF
TRBJ1-4,-,TRBV5-4,-,TGTGCCAGCAGCCGGGACTATAATGAAAAACTGTTTTTT,CASSRDYNEKLFF
TRBJ1-5,TRBD1,TRBV19,-,TGTGCCAGTAGGAGAGAAGACAGGGCGTATCAGCCCCAGCATTTT,CASRREDRAYQPQHF
TRBJ2-7,-,TRBV2,-,TGTGCCAGCAGTGGTCGCCGAAGCTCCTACGAGCAGTACTTC,CASSGRRSSYEQYF
TRBJ1-6,TRBD1,TRBV27,-,TGTGCCAGCAGAGGCCTCGGGACAGGGGACCCACCCCTCCACTTT,CASRGLGTGDPPLHF
TRBJ2-3,TRBD2,TRBV9,-,TGTGCCAGCAGCCTCCTACTAGCGGGGGACACAGATACGCAGTATTTT,CASSLLLAGDTDTQYF
TRBJ2-3,-,TRBV5-4,-,TGTGCCAGCAGCCCTCAACCGGGGGGCACCAACCCAGATACGCAGTATTTT,CASSPQPGGTNPDTQYF
TRBJ1-4,-,TRBV4-3,-,TGCGCCAGCAGCCTAGGAGGGAGGGTCCCAACTAATGAAAAACTGTTTTTT,CASSLGGRVPTNEKLFF
TRBJ2-1,-,TRBV12-5,-,TGTGCTAGTGGTCTCTCCGGGACTCTCTACAATGAGCAGTTCTTC,CASGLSGTLYNEQFF
TRBJ2-3,-,TRBV6-1,-,TGTGCCAGCAGTGAAGCCCCCGTGCTAGCTGGGGGAGATACGCAGTATTTT,CASSEAPVLAGGDTQYF
TRBJ2-2,TRBD1,TRBV12-5,-,TGTGCTAGTGGTTTTTGGACAGGGCCTTCGAACACCGGGGAGCTGTTTTTT,CASGFWTGPSNTGELFF
TRBJ2-1,TRBD2,TRBV5-4,-,TGTGCCAGCAGTCTCCGACTAGCGGGGGTCAATGAGCAGTTCTTC,CASSLRLAGVNEQFF
TRBJ2-5,TRBD1,TRBV5-1,-,TGCGCCAGCAGCTTTCAGACAGGGCGGGAGACCCAGTACTTC,CASSFQTGRETQYF
TRBJ1-4,TRBD1,TRBV27,-,TGTGCCAGCAGCCTTAGGGGGACCGGGACAGGGAGTGAAAAACTGTTTTTT,CASSLRGTGTGSEKLFF
TRBJ2-6,-,TRBV11-1,-,TGTGCCAGCCGCAAAGCAGGGGCCAACGTCCTGACTTTC,CASRKAGANVLTF
TRBJ1-2,-,TRBV7-9,once,TGTGCCAGCAACACTCTGGGGACTGCTAACTATGGCTACACCTTC,CASNTLGTANYGYTF
TRBJ2-7,-,TRBV14,-,TGTGCCAGCAGCCGAACGGCGGGGAGGACCTACGAGCAGTACTTC,CASSRTAGRTYEQYF
TRBJ2-3,-,TRBV20-1,-,TGCAGTGCTAGAGTAGCCGATACGCAGTATTTT,CSARVADTQYF
TRBJ2-1,-,TRBV7-6,-,TGTGCCAGCAGCTTAGGACTTTACAATGAGCAGTTCTTC,CASSLGLYNEQFF
TRBJ2-1,-,TRBV7-7,-,TGTGCTAGCAGCGTGGGACCTAACAATGAGCAGTTCTTC,CASSVGPNNEQFF
TRBJ2-3,-,TRBV7-3,-,TGTGCCAGCAGCTTAATGCCCGGGACGGTGGAGCATACGCAGTATTTT,CASSLMPGTVEHTQYF
TRBJ1-5,-,TRBV5-1,-,TGCGCCAGCAGCTTAGGGACAAGCAATCAGCCCCAGCATTTT,CASSLGTSNQPQHF
TRBJ2-7,TRBD2,TRBV19,few,TGTGCCACTCGGCCGCTAGCGGGCCCCTACGAGCAGTACTTC,CATRPLAGPYEQYF
TRBJ2-7,TRBD1,TRBV19,-,TGTGCCAGTAGTATAGGGACAGGGGGCTACGAGCAGTACTTC,CASSIGTGGYEQYF
TRBJ2-7,-,TRBV7-2,-,TGTGCCAGCAGCTTCGAGTTAAGGGAGCAGTACTTC,CASSFELREQYF
TRBJ1-2,TRBD1,TRBV4-3,once,TGCGCCAGCAGCCCCCGCTGGGACAGGGCCCGTAACTATGGCTACACCTTC,CASSPRWDRARNYGYTF
TRBJ2-5,-,TRBV19,few,TGTGCCAGTAGTATGACAGGGAGGATGGAGACCCAGTACTTC,CASSMTGRMETQYF
TRBJ1-1,-,TRBV7-2,once,TGTGCCAGCAGCTCCGACAGTCACACTGAAGCTTTCTTT,CASSSDSHTEAFF
TRBJ2-3,-,TRBV6-4,-,TGTGCCAGCAGTGACGGGGGGGCTAGCACAGATACGCAGTATTTT,CASSDGGASTDTQYF
TRBJ2-1,TRBD2,TRBV5-1,-,TGCGCCAGCACCCTGGGGGTAGCGGGCCCCAATGAGCAGTTCTTC,CASTLGVAGPNEQFF
TRBJ2-3,TRBD1,TRBV7-6,-,TGTGCCAGCAGCCGTTGTGGACAGGGTTACACAGATACGCAGTATTTT,CASSRCGQGYTDTQYF
TRBJ1-1,-,TRBV19,-,TGTGCCAGTAGTATCACTACTACGAACACTGAAGCTTTCTTT,CASSITTTNTEAFF
TRBJ2-3,-,TRBV27,once,TGTGCCAGCAGTTCCCCTTTTGAGGAGGCACCACGCACAGATACGCAGTATTTT,CASSSPFEEAPRTDTQYF
TRBJ2-7,-,TRBV7-3,-,TGTGCCAGCAGTCCTAGCTCCTACGAGCAGTACTTC,CASSPSSYEQYF
TRBJ2-7,TRBD2,TRBV11-2,-,TGTGCCAGCAGCTTAATTGGCGGGGGGGATCGCGAGCAGTACTTC,CASSLIGGGDREQYF
TRBJ1-4,TRBD1,TRBV5-1,few,TGCGCCAGCAGCTTGACAGGGACAGGGGAAAAACTGTTTTTT,CASSLTGTGEKLFF
TRBJ2-6,-,TRBV6-5,-,TGTGCCAGCAGTTTAGACTACTCTGGGGCCAACGTCCTGACTTTC,CASSLDYSGANVLTF
TRBJ2-7,-,TRBV6-1,-,TGTGCCAGCAAGATTTCGGGGGGCCTAACCTACGAGCAGTACTTC,CASKISGGLTYEQYF
TRBJ2-3,TRBD1,TRBV9,once,TGTGCCAGCAGCGTCACTATTTGGACAGGGGTGGGGACAGATACGCAGTATTTT,CASSVTIWTGVGTDTQYF
TRBJ2-3,-,TRBV7-2,-,TGTGCCAGCAGCTCACAACACCCTATGGACTCGTCTTCGCAGTATTTT,CASSSQHPMDSSSQYF
TRBJ2-7,TRBD2,TRBV6-1,-,TGTGCCAGCAGCCGAGCGGGGGTTGCATACGAGCAGTACTTC,CASSRAGVAYEQYF
TRBJ2-1,TRBD2,TRBV11-2,-,TGTGCCAGCAGCTTAGTCGGGGGGGCCTACAATGAGCAGTTCTTC,CASSLVGGAYNEQFF
TRBJ2-3,TRBD2,TRBV9,-,TGTGCCAGCAGCGTGATCAGCGGGGGGCCGGTAGATACGCAGTATTTT,CASSVISGGPVDTQYF
TRBJ2-3,TRBD1,TRBV18,once,TGTGCCAGCTCACTAGGACAGGGCCGAGTGGCAGATACGCAGTATTTT,CASSLGQGRVADTQYF
TRBJ1-2,-,TRBV9,-,TGTGCCAGCAGCACAAAGCCCTTTTCTCAGGGAGGGGGCTACACCTTC,CASSTKPFSQGGGYTF
TRBJ2-6,-,TRBV5-5,-,TGTGCCAGCAGACCCCGAGAAGGCACCGGGGCCAACGTCCTGACTTTC,CASRPREGTGANVLTF
TRBJ2-3,-,TRBV29-1,-,TGCAGCGTTGGGGGCGGATACACAGATACGCAGTATTTT,CSVGGGYTDTQYF